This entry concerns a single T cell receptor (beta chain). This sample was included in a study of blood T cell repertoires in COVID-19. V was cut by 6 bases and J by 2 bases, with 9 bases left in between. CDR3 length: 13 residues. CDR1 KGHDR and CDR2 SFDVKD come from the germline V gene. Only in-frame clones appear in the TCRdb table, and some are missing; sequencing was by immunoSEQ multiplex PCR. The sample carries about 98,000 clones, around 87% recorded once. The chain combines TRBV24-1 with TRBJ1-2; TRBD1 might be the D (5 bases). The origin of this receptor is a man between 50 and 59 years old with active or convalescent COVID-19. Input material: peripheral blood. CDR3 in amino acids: CATSPTANYGYTF. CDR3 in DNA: TGTGCCACCAGTCCGACAGCGAACTATGGCTACACCTTC.